The entry below gives a single T cell receptor (beta chain) sequence along with its context. Per the study methods: Reference gene primers were amplified, and this amplification served to estimate nucleated cell counts. Some clones are missing from TCRdb's copy, which holds only in-frame ones; the method was immunoSEQ multiplex PCR. V, J and clone size are taken as reported in that table, and D and trimming were inferred from the DNA itself. The sample yields 50,000 to 75,000 clones, 88% seen once. The sample belongs to a study of blood T cell repertoires in COVID-19. The overall study: The samples span acute and convalescent COVID-19 from the United States, Italy and Spain. Sources were T cells, B-cell-depleted T cells, or PBMCs; the material itself was cDNA or gDNA.

This CDR3 spans 14 amino acids. Germline values: CDR1 SQVTM, CDR2 ANQGSEA. The V and J ends lost 7 bases and 3 bases, in that order; junction bases with no gene match: 9. The sample comprised peripheral blood. The receptor's source is a woman in her forties or fifties with active or convalescent COVID-19. The chain carries TRBV29-1 and TRBJ2-5, with 9 bases identical to TRBD1. In nucleotides, the CDR3 is TGCAGCGCCGAGGCGGGACAGGGTAAAGAGACCCAGTACTTC. Translation: CSAEAGQGKETQYF.